The entry below describes one TCR beta chain. How the authors handled the data: Cell counts per sample came from amplifying reference gene primers. Profiling relied on immunoSEQ multiplex PCR, and the TCRdb table lists in-frame clones only, not all of them. The DNA was the basis for D and trimming; V, J and clone size are from that table. The sample includes under 130,000 clones, 80% to 85% of them seen just once. These data originate in a study of blood T cell repertoires in COVID-19. Looking at the study overall: Researchers got acute and convalescent COVID-19 samples from the United States, Italy and Spain. T cells, B-cell-depleted T cells, or PBMCs supplied cDNA or gDNA.

Sequencing used peripheral blood. The receptor was isolated from an elderly man with acute or convalescent COVID-19.

The CDR3: CASSRGLQNSGNTIYF. As DNA, the CDR3 is TGTGCCAGCAGCCGCGGACTCCAGAACTCTGGAAACACCATATATTTT. The chain uses TRBV3-1 (or the pseudogene TRBV3-2) and TRBJ1-3, with D unresolved. Trimming stripped 4 bases from V and 0 bases from J, with 13 bases between. The CDR3 loop spans 16 amino acids. Germline CDR1 is LGHDT and CDR2 is YNNKEL (reference sequence).